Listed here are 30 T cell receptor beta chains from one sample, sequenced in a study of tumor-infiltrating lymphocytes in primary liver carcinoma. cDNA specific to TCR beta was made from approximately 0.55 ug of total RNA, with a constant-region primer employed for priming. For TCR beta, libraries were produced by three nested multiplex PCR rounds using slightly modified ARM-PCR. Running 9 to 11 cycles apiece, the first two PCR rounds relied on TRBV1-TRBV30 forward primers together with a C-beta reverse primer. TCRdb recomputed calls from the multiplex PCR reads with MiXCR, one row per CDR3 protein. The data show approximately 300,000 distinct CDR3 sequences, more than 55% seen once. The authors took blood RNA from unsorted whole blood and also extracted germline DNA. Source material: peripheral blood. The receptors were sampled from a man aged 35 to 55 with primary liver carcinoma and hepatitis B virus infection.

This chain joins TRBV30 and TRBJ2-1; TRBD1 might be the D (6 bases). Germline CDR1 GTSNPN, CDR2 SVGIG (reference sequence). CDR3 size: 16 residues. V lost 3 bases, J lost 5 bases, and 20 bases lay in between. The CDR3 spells CAWRYRTARNHNEQFF. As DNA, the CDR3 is TGTGCCTGGAGATACCGGACAGCCAGGAACCACAATGAGCAGTTCTTC.

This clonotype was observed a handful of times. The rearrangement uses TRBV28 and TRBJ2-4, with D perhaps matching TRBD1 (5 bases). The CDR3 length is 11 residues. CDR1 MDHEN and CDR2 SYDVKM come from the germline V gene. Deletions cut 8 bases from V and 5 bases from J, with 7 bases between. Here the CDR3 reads CASATENIQYF. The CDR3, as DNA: TGTGCCAGCGCGACAGAAAACATTCAGTACTTC.

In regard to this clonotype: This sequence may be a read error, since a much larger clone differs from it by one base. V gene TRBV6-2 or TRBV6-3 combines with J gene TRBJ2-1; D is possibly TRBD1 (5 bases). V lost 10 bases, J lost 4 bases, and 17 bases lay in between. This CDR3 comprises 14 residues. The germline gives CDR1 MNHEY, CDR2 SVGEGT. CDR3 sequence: CANTLRTNYNEQFF. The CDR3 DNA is TGTGCCAACACCTTGAGGACAAATTACAATGAGCAGTTCTTC.

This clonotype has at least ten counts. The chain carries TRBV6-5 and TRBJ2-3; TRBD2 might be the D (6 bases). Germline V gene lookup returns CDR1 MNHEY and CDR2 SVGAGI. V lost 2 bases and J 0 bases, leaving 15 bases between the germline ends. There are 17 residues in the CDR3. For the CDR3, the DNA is TGTGCCAGCAGTTACGGGGCGGGGACGACTAGCACAGATACGCAGTATTTT. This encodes CASSYGAGTTSTDTQYF.

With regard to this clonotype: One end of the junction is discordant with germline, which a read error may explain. The CDR3 loop is CTSTQTTDTQYF. CDR3 DNA: TGTACCAGCACCCAGACCACAGATACGCAGTACTTT. The rearrangement uses TRBV6-1 and TRBJ2-3; D uncertain. Germline values: CDR1 MNHNS, CDR2 SASEGT. This CDR3 is 12 amino acids long.

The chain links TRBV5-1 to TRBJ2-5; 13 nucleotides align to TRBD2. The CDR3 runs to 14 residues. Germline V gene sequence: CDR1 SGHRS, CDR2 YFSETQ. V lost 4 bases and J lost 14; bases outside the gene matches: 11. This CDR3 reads CASSNGLAGEVVYF. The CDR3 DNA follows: TGCGCCAGCAGCAACGGACTAGCGGGAGAAGTGGTATACTTC.

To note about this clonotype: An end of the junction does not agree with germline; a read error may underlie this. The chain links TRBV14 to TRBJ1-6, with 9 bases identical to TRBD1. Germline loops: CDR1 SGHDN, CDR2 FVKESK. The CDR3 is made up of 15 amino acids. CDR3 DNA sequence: TGTCCCAGCAGCCAGGGACAGGGCTGGAATTCACCCCTCCACTTT. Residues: CPSSQGQGWNSPLHF. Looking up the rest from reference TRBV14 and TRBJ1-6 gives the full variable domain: EAGVTQFPSHSVIEKGQTVTLRCDPISGHDNLYWYRRVMGKEIKFLLHFVKESKQDESGMPNNRFLAERTGGTYSTLKVQPAELEDSGVYFCPSSQGQGWNSPLHFGNGTRLTVT.

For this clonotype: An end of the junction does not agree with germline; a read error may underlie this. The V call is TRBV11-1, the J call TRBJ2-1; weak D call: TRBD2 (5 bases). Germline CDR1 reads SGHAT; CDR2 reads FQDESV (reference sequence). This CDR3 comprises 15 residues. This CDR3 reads CVCSDSSSSYNEQLF. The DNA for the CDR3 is TGTGTCTGCAGCGACTCTAGCTCATCCTACAATGAGCAGCTCTTC.

CDR3 coding DNA: TGTGCCAGCAGCCAGGGGGGGGCAGGTACTGGGGCCAACGTCCTGACTTTC. It translates to CASSQGGAGTGANVLTF. The chain uses TRBV11-2 and TRBJ2-6; D tentatively reads TRBD1 or TRBD2 (7 bases each). The CDR3 is 17 amino acids. Trimming left V 5 bases short and J 2 bases short, with 16 bases between. CDR1 is SGHAT, CDR2 FQNNGV, per germline.

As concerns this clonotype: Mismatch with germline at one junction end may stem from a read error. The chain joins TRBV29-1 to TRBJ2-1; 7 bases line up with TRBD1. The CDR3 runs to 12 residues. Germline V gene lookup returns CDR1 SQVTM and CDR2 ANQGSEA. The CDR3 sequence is CSARTGGNEQFF. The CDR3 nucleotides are TGTAGCGCCCGGACAGGAGGCAATGAGCAGTTCTTC.

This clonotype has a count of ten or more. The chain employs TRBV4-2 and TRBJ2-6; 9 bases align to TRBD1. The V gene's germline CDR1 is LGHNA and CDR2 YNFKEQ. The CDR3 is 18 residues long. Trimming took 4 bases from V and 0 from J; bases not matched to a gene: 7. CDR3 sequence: CASSLVGQGSSGANVLTF. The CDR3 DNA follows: TGTGCCAGCAGCCTAGTGGGACAGGGAAGCTCTGGGGCCAACGTCCTGACTTTC.

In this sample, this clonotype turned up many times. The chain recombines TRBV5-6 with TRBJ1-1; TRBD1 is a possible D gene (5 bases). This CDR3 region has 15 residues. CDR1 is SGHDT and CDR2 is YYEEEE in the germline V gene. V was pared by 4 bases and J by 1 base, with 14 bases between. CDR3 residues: CASSPLGRENTEAFF. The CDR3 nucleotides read TGTGCCAGCAGCCCATTGGGCAGGGAGAACACTGAAGCTTTCTTT.

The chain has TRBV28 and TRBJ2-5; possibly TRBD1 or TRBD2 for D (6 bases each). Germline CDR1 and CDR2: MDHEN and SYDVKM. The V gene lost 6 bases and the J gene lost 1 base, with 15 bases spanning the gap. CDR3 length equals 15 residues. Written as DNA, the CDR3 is TGTGCCAGCAGCACACTAGGGGGGCCCCAAGAGACCCAGTACTTC. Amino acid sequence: CASSTLGGPQETQYF.

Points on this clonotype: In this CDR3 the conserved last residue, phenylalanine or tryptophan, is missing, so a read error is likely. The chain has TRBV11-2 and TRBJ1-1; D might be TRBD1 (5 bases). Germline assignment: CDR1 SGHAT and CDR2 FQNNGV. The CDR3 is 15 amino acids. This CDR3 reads CASSLDGGMNTGAFL. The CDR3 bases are TGTGCCAGCAGCTTAGATGGGGGGATGAACACTGGAGCTTTCCTT.

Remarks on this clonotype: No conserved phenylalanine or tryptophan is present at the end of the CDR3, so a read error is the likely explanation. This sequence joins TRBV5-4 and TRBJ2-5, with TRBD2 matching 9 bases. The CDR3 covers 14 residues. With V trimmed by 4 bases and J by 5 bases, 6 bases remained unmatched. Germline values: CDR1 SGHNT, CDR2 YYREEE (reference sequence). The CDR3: CASSNRLAVETQYI. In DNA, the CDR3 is TGTGCCAGCAGCAACAGACTAGCGGTCGAGACCCAGTACATC.

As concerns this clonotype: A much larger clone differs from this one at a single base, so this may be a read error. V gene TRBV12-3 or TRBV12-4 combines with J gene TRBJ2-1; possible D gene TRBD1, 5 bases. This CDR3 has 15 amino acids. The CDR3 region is CACSSTGPPYNEQFF. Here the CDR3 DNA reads TGTGCCTGCAGTTCCACAGGTCCACCCTACAATGAGCAGTTCTTC.

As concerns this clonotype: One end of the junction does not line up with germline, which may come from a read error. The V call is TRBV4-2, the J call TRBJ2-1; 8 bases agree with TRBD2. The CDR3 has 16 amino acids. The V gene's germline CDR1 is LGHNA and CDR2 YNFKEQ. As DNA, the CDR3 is TGTGTCAGCAGTCAAGGAGGCGGGAGGACCTACAATGAGCAGTTCTTC. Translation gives CVSSQGGGRTYNEQFF.

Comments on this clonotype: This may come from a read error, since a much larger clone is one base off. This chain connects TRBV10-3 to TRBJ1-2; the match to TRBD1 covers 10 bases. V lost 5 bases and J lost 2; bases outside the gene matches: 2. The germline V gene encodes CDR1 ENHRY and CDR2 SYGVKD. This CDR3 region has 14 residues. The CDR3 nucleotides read TGTGCCATCAGTTGGGGACAGGGGAACTATGGCTACACCTTC. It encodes CAISWGQGNYGYTF.

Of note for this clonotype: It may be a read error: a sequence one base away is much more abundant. CDR3 nucleotides: TGTGCCAGCAGTTCGGGACTAGCGGGAGGGGACAAGCAGTACTTC. It specifies CASSSGLAGGDKQYF. The chain recombines TRBV12-3 or TRBV12-4 with TRBJ2-7, with 16 bases matching TRBD2. There are 15 residues in the CDR3. V shed 4 bases and J 8 bases; nucleotides not matched to a gene: 5.

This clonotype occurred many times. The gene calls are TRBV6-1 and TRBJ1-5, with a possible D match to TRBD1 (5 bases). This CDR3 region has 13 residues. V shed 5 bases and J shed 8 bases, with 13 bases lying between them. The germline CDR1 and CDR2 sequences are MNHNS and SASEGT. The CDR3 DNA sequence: TGTGCCAGCAGTCCGAGAGGGGTAGAGCCCCAGCATTTT. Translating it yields CASSPRGVEPQHF.

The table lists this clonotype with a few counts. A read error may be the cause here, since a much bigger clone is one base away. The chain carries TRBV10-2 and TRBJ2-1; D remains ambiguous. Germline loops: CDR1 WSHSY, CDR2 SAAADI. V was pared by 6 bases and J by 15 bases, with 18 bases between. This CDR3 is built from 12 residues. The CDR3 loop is CASSQVPGVPFF. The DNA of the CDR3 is TGCGCCAGCAGCCAAGTGCCGGGTGTGCCGTTCTTC.

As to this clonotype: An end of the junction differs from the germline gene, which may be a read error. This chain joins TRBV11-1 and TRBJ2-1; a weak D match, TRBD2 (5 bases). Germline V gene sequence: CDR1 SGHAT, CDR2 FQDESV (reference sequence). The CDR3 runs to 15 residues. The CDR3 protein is CAGSPLAGGYNEQFF. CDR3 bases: TGTGCCGGCAGCCCCCTCGCTGGAGGCTACAATGAGCAGTTCTTC.

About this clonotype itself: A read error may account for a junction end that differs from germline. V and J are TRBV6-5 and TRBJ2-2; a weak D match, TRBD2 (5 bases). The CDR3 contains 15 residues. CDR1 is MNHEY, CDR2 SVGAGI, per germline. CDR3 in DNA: TGTGTCAGCACCAATCGGGTGGGAGTTGCCGGGGAGCTGTTTTTT. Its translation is CVSTNRVGVAGELFF.

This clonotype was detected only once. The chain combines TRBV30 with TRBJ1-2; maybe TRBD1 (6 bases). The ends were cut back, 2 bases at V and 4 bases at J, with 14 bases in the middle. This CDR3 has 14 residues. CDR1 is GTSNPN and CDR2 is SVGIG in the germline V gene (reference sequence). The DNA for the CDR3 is TGTGCCTGGAGTCTTGGACAGACCTTCTATGGCTACACCTTC. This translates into CAWSLGQTFYGYTF.

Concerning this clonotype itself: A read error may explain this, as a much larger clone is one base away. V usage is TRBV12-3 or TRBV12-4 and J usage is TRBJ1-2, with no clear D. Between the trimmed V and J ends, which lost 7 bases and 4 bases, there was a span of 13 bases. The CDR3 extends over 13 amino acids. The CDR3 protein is CASNPRLSYGYTF. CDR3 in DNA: TGTGCCAGCAATCCTAGGTTAAGCTATGGCTACACCTTC.

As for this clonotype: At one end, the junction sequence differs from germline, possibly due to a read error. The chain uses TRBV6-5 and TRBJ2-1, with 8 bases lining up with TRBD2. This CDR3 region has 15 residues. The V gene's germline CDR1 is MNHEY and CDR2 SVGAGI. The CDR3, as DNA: TGTGCCGGAGGACTAGCTGGAGAAACCTACAGTGAGCAGTTCTTC. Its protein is CAGGLAGETYSEQFF.

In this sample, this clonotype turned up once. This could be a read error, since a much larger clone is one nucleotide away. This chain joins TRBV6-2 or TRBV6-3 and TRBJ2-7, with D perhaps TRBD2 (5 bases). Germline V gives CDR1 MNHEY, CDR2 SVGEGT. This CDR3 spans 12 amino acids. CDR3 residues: CDSSHRDYEQYF. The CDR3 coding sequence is TGTGACAGCAGCCACCGGGACTACGAGCAGTACTTC.

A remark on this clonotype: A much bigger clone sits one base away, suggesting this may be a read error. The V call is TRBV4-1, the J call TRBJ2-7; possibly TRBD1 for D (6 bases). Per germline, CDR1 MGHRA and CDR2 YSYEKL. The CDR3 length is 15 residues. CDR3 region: CTSSQGQLAWYEQYF. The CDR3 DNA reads TGCACCAGCAGCCAAGGACAGTTAGCCTGGTACGAGCAGTACTTC.

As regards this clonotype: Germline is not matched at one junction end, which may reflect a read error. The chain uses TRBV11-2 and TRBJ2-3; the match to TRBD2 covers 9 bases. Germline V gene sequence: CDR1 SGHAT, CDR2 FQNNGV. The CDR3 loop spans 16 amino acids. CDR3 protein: CVSSTGTSPGGVGQYF. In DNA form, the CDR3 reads TGTGTCAGCAGCACAGGGACTAGCCCCGGTGGGGTTGGGCAGTATTTT.

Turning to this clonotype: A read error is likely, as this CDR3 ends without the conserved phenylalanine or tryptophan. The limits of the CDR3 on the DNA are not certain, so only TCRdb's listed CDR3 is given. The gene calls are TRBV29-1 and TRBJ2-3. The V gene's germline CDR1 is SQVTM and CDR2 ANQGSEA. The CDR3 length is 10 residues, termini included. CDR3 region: CSVLIDTQFL.